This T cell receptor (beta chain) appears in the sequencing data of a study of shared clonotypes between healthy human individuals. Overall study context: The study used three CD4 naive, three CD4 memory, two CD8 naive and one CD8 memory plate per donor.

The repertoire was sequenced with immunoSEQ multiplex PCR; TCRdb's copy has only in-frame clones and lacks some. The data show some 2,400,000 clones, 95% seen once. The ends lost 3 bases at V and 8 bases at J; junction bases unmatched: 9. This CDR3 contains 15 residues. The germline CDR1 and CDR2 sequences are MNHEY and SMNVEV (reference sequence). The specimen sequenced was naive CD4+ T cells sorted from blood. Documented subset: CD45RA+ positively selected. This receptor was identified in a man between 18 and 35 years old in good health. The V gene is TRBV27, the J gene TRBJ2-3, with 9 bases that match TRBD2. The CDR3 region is CASSLGREGRGTQYF. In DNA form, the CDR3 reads TGTGCCAGCAGTTTGGGGCGGGAGGGCCGTGGTACGCAGTATTTT.